The 14 T cell receptor beta chains listed next were all sequenced from one sample in a study of control samples from healthy donors and cancer patients. The assay was immunoSEQ multiplex PCR, and TCRdb's table has in-frame clones only and misses some. The profile shows under 65,000 clones, less than 95% of them singletons. Sequenced: PBMCs. These receptors all stem from a man aged 30 to 45 with colorectal cancer.

The chain is built from TRBV5-4 and TRBJ2-7; D is uncertain. Per the germline V gene, CDR1 is SGHNT and CDR2 is YYREEE (reference sequence). Trimming took off 1 base at V and 6 bases at J, with 17 bases between the two ends. This CDR3 contains 15 residues. DNA of the CDR3: TGTGCCAGCAGCTTGTCGGTTAATCTAGTGCTCGAGCAGTACGTC. Its translation is CASSLSVNLVLEQYV.

On this clone: The germline gene is not matched at one end of the junction; a read error may be the cause. The chain recombines TRBV12-3 or TRBV12-4 with TRBJ2-1, with D tentatively TRBD2 (5 bases). This CDR3 is 11 amino acids long. In DNA form, the CDR3 reads TGTGCCTGCAGTGAGGGTGATGAGCAGTTCTTC. Protein: CACSEGDEQFF.

This clone has a single count. The V and J genes are TRBV7-2 and TRBJ2-1; no reliable D call. Germline V CDR1 and CDR2: SGHTA, FQGNSA. The CDR3 is 11 amino acids. Trimming took 5 bases from V and 7 from J, leaving 6 bases between them. The CDR3 loop is CASSLQNEQFF. Written as DNA, the CDR3 is TGTGCCAGCAGCCTCCAGAATGAGCAGTTCTTC.

The chain links TRBV19 to TRBJ2-1, with D tentatively TRBD1 or TRBD2 (6 bases each). Trimming took 5 bases from V and 3 from J, leaving 11 bases between them. Per germline, CDR1 LNHDA and CDR2 SQIVND (reference sequence). The CDR3 is 14 residues long. The DNA for the CDR3 is TGTGCCAGTAGTCCCGGGGGCCACTACAATGAGCAGTTCTTC. Encoded protein: CASSPGGHYNEQFF.

This chain connects TRBV11-2 to TRBJ2-1; the D gene is possibly TRBD2 (6 bases). Germline V gene sequence: CDR1 SGHAT, CDR2 FQNNGV. Trimming stripped 5 bases from V and 8 bases from J, with 13 bases between. The CDR3 sequence is 13 residues long. The chain's CDR3 is CASSGGTSYEQFF. Here the CDR3 DNA reads TGTGCCAGCAGCGGTGGGACTTCGTATGAGCAGTTCTTC. Looking up the rest from reference TRBV11-2 and TRBJ2-1 gives the full variable domain: EAGVAQSPRYKIIEKRQSVAFWCNPISGHATLYWYQQILGQGPKLLIQFQNNGVVDDSQLPKDRFSAERLKGVDSTLKIQPAKLEDSAVYLCASSGGTSYEQFFGPGTRLTVL.

The V call is TRBV9, the J call TRBJ2-3; D unclear. There are 13 residues in the CDR3. The germline V gene encodes CDR1 SGDLS and CDR2 YYNGEE. V lost 0 bases and J 6 bases, leaving 8 bases between the germline ends. The CDR3 DNA sequence: TGTGCCAGCAGCGTAGGCGGCGTTGATACGCAGTATTTT. It yields the protein CASSVGGVDTQYF. Variable domain in full (rest from reference TRBV9 and TRBJ2-3): DSGVTQTPKHLITATGQRVTLRCSPRSGDLSVYWYQQSLDQGLQFLIQYYNGEERAKGNILERFSAQQFPDLHSELNLSSLELGDSALYFCASSVGGVDTQYFGPGTRLTVL.

This chain connects TRBV13 to TRBJ2-2, with 7 bases that match TRBD1. The V and J ends lost 5 bases and 5 bases, in that order; junction bases with no gene match: 5. This CDR3 region has 14 residues. CDR1 and CDR2 (germline): PRHDT, FYEKMQ (reference sequence). DNA of the CDR3: TGTGCCAGCAGCCCGGGACAGCAGACCGGGGAGCTGTTTTTT. Amino acids: CASSPGQQTGELFF. Supplemented by reference TRBV13 and TRBJ2-2, the full variable domain reads AAGVIQSPRHLIKEKRETATLKCYPIPRHDTVYWYQQGPGQDPQFLISFYEKMQSDKGSIPDRFSAQQFSDYHSELNMSSLELGDSALYFCASSPGQQTGELFFGEGSRLTVL.

This clone was seen only a few times. The V gene is TRBV11-2, the J gene TRBJ2-1; 9 bases agree with TRBD2. CDR3 length: 13 residues. The ends lost 8 bases at V and 7 bases at J; junction bases unmatched: 6. Germline V gene sequence: CDR1 SGHAT, CDR2 FQNNGV. The CDR3, as DNA: TGTGCCAGCGTAGCGGGGGATAATAATGAGCAGTTCTTC. This translates into CASVAGDNNEQFF.

The chain employs TRBV19 and TRBJ2-5; possible D gene TRBD1, 5 bases. Germline V gives CDR1 LNHDA, CDR2 SQIVND (reference sequence). The CDR3 length is 16 residues. The V end was cut by 1 base, the J end by 2 bases, with 14 bases between. The DNA of the CDR3 is TGTGCCAGTAGTATAGGAAGTGCCCCAGGGCAAGAGACCCAGTACTTC. Translation: CASSIGSAPGQETQYF. Filled out from reference TRBV19 and TRBJ2-5, the complete variable domain reads DGGITQSPKYLFRKEGQNVTLSCEQNLNHDAMYWYRQDPGQGLRLIYYSQIVNDFQKGDIAEGYSVSREKKESFPLTVTSAQKNPTAFYLCASSIGSAPGQETQYFGPGTRLLVL.

This clone appeared a single time. The CDR3 DNA is TGTGCCACCGACGGAGGGAGGGCGAAAGATACGCAGTATTTT. Its protein is CATDGGRAKDTQYF. The chain uses TRBV7-9 and TRBJ2-3, with 7 positions matching TRBD2. CDR3 length: 14 residues. Germline lookup yields CDR1 SEHNR and CDR2 FQNEAQ (reference sequence). The junction had 12 bases not matched to a gene; V was cut back by 10 bases and J by 5 bases.

V gene TRBV30 combines with J gene TRBJ2-5; D remains ambiguous. CDR1 and CDR2 (germline): GTSNPN, SVGIG (reference sequence). V was pared by 3 bases and J by 0 bases, with 2 bases between. The length of the CDR3 is 11 residues. CDR3 coding DNA: TGTGCCTGGAGCCACCAAGAGACCCAGTACTTC. Its protein product is CAWSHQETQYF.

V gene TRBV10-2 combines with J gene TRBJ1-1; TRBD1 matches at 7 bases. With 7 bases clipped from V and 3 bases from J, the junction kept 17 bases outside the gene matches. Per the germline V gene, CDR1 is WSHSY and CDR2 is SAAADI. The length of the CDR3 is 17 residues. The CDR3 loop is CASTERQGVGADTEAFF. CDR3 bases: TGCGCCAGCACAGAACGACAGGGTGTGGGGGCGGACACTGAAGCTTTCTTT.

V usage is TRBV5-1 and J usage is TRBJ1-3; no clear D. Germline V gives CDR1 SGHRS, CDR2 YFSETQ. The V end was cut by 1 base, the J end by 0 bases, with 11 bases between. CDR3 size: 16 residues. The CDR3 is CASSLRGYYSGNTIYF. CDR3 DNA: TGCGCCAGCAGCTTGAGAGGGTATTACTCTGGAAACACCATATATTTT.

This chain links TRBV5-1 with TRBJ2-2, with a tentative D call TRBD1 (6 bases). Germline CDR1 and CDR2: SGHRS and YFSETQ. The CDR3 loop spans 15 amino acids. Trimming left V 5 bases short and J 0 bases short, with 11 bases between. The CDR3 loop reads CASSQDSSNTGELFF. DNA of the CDR3: TGCGCCAGCAGTCAGGACAGTTCGAACACCGGGGAGCTGTTTTTT.